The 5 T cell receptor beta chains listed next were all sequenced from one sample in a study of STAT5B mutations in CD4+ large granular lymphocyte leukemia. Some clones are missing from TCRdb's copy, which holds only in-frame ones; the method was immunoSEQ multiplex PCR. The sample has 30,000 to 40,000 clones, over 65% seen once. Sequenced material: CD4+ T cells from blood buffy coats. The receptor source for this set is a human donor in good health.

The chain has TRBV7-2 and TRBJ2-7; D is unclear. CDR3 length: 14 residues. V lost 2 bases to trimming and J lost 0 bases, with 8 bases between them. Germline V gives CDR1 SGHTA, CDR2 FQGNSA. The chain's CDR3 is CASSLRSSSYEQYF. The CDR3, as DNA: TGTGCCAGCAGCTTACGAAGTAGCTCCTACGAGCAGTACTTC.

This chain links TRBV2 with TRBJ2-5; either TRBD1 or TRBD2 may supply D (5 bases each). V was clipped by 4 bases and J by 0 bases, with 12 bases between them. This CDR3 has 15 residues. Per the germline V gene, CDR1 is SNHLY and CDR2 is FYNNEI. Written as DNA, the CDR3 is TGTGCCAGCAGTGGGGGACCTATGTACCAAGAGACCCAGTACTTC. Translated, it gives CASSGGPMYQETQYF.

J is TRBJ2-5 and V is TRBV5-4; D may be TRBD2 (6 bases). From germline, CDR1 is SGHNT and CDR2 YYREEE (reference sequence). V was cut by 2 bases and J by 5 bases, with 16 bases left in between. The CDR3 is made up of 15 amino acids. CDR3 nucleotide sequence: TGTGCCAGCAGCTTTTCGGACTACCCCACCGAGACCCAGTACTTC. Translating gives CASSFSDYPTETQYF.

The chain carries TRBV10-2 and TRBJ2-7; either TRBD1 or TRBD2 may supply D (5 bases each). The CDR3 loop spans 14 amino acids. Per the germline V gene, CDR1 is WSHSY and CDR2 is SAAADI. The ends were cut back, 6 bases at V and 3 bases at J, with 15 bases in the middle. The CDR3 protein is CASREPGRLYEQYF. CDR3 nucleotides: TGCGCCAGCAGAGAACCGGGACGGCTCTACGAGCAGTACTTC.

CDR3 region: CASSLAGGETYEQYF. CDR3 sequence (DNA): TGTGCCAGCAGCTTAGCAGGGGGGGAAACCTACGAGCAGTACTTC. The chain combines TRBV7-4 with TRBJ2-7; a weak D match, TRBD2 (7 bases). This CDR3 spans 15 amino acids. In germline, CDR1 is SGHVT, CDR2 SQSDAQ. The ends were cut back, 0 bases at V and 2 bases at J, with 11 bases in the middle.